The TCR beta chain under discussion was sequenced for a study of T-cell reconstitution after alpha-beta-depleted transplantation in children. Overall study findings and caveats: T-cell numbers and diversity one year post-transplant derived largely from freshly generated T cells.

The CDR3 runs to 16 residues. The germline V and J ends were trimmed by 8 bases and 1 base, with 15 bases remaining between them. In this sample, this clonotype turned up many times. Its antigen is currently unknown. Library preparation (for TCRbeta) was performed with unique molecular identifiers. TCRdb reprocessed the PCR reads with MiXCR, giving one entry per CDR3 protein. The table includes 490,000 or so distinct CDR3 sequences, 10% detected once. The receptor was isolated from a child aged 2 to 10 with inherited bone marrow failure, due to receive a stem cell transplant. Sequencing used PBMCs, obtained before TCRalphabeta/CD19-depleted stem cell transplant. The V gene is TRBV12-3 or TRBV12-4, the J gene TRBJ2-6, with TRBD2 as a possible D gene (5 bases). CDR3 nucleotide sequence: TGTGCCAGCGGGGAGACCGGAGCATCTGGGGCCAACGTCCTGACTTTC. Translation gives CASGETGASGANVLTF.